The clone carrying this T cell receptor beta chain appeared many times. The CDR3 covers 14 residues. With V trimmed by 1 base and J by 3 bases, 4 bases remained unmatched. The V gene's germline CDR1 is DFQATT and CDR2 SNEGSKA (reference sequence). The source of the sample is a study of Graves' ophthalmopathy and Graves' hyperthyroidism. RNA transcripts served as template for amplifying TCR beta CDR3 sequences. An initial RT-PCR round employing HTBI primers preceded a second-round multiplex PCR. TCRdb passed the multiplex PCR reads through MiXCR, listing each CDR3 protein once. The data contain approximately 380,000 distinct CDR3 sequences, around 20% of them singletons. Ages of hyperthyroidism patients ran from 18 to 65, and their diagnoses were new, under 2 months' duration.

The clonotype comes from a young woman with stable Graves' hyperthyroidism. Sequencing used peripheral blood. The genes are TRBV20-1 and TRBJ2-7; 9 nucleotides line up with TRBD2. CDR3 nucleotides: TGCAGTGCTAGAGTAGCGGGGGCTCGCTACGAGCAGTACTTC. Translating it yields CSARVAGARYEQYF.